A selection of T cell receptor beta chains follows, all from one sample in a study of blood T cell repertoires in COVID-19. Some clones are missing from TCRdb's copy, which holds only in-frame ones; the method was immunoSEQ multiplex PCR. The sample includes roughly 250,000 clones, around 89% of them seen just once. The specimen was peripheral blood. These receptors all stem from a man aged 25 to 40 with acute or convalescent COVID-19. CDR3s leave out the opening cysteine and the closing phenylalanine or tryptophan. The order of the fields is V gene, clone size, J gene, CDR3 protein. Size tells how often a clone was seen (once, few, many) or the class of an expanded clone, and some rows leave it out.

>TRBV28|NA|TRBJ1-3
ASSRDRGRFGNTIY
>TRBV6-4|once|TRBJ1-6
ATPLTGLNPYNSPLH
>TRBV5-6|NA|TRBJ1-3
ASRHTGVGSGNTIY
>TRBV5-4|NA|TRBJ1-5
ASSPDRGSNQPQH
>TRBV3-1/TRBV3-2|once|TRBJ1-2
ASSQAALRQGYT
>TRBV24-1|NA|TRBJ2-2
ATSDFVAGELF
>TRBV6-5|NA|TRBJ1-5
ASSYGGQGYQPQH
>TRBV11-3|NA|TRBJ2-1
ASSLGVSNEQF
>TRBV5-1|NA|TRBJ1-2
ASSLDQAHKNYGYT
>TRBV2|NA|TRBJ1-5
ASRGQGTQPQH
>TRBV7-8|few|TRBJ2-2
ASSLARNSRTGELF
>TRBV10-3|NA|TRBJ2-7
AISDGGDHVARPYEQY
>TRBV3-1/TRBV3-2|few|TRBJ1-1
ASSPPAPSRGEAF
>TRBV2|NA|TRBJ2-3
ASRRTSGSPLSTDTQY
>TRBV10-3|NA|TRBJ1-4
AISESQGAGSEKLF
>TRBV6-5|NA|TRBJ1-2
ASSYSRTDRAYGYT
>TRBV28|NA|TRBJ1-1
ASRPQGLSSF
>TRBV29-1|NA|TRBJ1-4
SAGQGNEKLF
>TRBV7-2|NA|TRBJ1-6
ASSSRQGAISPLH
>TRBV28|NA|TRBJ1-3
ASSSTFQGVGNTIY
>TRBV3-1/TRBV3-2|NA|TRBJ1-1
ASSHSDRGLLEAF
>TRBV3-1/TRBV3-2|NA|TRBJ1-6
ASSPRGPNPLH
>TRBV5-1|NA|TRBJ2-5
ASSGGTGVVQY
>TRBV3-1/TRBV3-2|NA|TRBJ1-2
ASSHDSPWSSRYT
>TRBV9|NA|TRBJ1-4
ASSKYRATGEKLF
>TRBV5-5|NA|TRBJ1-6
ASSLLDSSNSPLH
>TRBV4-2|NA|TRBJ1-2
ASSQVGGNYGYT
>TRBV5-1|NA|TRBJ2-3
ASSLSAGGGTQY
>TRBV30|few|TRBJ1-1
AWTMTVNTEAF
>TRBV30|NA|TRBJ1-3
AWISSNSGNTIY
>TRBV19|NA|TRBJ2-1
ASRIQGTRYNEQF
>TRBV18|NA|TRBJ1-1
ASSRTVNTEAF
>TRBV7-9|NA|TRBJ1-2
ASSLTTGPYGYT